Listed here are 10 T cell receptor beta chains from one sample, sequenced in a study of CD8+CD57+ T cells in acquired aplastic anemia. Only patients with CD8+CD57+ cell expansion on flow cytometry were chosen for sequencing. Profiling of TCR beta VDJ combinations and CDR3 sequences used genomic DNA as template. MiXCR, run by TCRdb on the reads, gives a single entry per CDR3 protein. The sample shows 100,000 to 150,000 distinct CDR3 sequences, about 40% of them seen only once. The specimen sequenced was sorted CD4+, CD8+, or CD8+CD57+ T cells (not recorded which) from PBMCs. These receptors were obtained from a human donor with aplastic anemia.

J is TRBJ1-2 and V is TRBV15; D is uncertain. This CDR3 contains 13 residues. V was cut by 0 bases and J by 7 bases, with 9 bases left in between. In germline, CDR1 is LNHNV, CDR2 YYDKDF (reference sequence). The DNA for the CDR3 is TGTGCCACCAGCAGAGATCAAGGACGTGGCTACACCTTC. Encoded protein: CATSRDQGRGYTF.

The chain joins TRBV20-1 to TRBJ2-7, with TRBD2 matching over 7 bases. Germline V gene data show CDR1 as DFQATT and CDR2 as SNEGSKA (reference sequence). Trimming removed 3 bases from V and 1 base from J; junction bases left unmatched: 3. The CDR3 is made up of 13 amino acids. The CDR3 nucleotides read TGCAGTGCTAGTTGGGGGGGGTCCTACGAGCAGTACTTC. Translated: CSASWGGSYEQYF.

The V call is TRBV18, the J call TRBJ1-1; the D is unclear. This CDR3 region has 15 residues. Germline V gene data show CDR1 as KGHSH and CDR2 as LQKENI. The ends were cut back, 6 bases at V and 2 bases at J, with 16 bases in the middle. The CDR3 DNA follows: TGTGCCAGCTCGTTAAGTAAGGGAGGAAACACTGAAGCTTTCTTT. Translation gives CASSLSKGGNTEAFF.

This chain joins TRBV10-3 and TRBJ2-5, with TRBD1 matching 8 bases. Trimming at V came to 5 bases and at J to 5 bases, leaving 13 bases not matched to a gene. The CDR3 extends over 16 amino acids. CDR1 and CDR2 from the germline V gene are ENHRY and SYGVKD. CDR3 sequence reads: CAISSHRTGYLETQYF. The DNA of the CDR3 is TGTGCCATCAGTTCGCACCGGACAGGGTATTTGGAGACCCAGTACTTC.

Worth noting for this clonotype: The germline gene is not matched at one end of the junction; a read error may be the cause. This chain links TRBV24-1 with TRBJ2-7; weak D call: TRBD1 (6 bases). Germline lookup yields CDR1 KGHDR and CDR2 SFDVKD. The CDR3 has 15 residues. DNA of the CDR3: TGTGCCACCAGTGAAAACAGGGCCCCCTCCCACGAGCAGCACTTC. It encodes CATSENRAPSHEQHF.

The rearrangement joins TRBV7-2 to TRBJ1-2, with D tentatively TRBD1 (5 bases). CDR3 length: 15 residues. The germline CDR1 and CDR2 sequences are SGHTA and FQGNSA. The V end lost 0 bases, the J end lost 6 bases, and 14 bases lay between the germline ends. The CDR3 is CASSLAGRGGHGYTF. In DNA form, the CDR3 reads TGTGCCAGCAGCTTAGCGGGGAGGGGTGGTCATGGCTACACCTTC.

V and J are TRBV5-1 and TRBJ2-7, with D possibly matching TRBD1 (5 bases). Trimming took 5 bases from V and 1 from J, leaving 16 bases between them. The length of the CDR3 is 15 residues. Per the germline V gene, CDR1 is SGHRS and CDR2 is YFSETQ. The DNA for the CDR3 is TGCGCCAGCAGACCAACTTCAGGGTTTTCCTACGAGCAGTACTTC. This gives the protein CASRPTSGFSYEQYF.

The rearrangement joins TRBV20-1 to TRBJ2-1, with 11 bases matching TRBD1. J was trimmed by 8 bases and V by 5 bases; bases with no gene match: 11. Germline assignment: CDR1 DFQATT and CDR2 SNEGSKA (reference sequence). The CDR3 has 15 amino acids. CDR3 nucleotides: TGCAGTGCTGTACCGGGACAGGGGGGGAGGGATGAGCAGTTCTTC. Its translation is CSAVPGQGGRDEQFF.

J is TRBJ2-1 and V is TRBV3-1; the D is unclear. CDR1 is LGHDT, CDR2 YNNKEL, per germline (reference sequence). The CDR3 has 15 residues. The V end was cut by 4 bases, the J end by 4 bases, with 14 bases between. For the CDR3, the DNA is TGTGCCAGCAGCCTCGGCCGGGTCCCGTACAATGAGCAGTTCTTC. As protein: CASSLGRVPYNEQFF.

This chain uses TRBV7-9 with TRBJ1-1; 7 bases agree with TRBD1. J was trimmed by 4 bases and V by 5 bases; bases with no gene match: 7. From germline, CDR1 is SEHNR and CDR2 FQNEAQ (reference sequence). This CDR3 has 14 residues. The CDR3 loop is CASSPDRVGTEAFF. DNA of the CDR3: TGTGCCAGCAGCCCCGACAGGGTCGGCACTGAAGCTTTCTTT.